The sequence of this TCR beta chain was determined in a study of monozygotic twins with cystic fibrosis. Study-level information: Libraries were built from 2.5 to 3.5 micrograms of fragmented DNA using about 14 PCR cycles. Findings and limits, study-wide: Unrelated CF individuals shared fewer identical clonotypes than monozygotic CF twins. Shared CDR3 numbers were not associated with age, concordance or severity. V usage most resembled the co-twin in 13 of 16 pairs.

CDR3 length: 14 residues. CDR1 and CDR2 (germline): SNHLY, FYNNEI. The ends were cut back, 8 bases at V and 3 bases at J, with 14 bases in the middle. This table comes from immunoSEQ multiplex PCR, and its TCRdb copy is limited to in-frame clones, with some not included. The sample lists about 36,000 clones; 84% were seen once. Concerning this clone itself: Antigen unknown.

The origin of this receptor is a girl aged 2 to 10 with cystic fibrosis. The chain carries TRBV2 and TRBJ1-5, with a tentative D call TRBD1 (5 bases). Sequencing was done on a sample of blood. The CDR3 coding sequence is TGTGCCAGCCGAGCACAGGAGGACAATCAGCCCCAGCATTTT. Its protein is CASRAQEDNQPQHF.